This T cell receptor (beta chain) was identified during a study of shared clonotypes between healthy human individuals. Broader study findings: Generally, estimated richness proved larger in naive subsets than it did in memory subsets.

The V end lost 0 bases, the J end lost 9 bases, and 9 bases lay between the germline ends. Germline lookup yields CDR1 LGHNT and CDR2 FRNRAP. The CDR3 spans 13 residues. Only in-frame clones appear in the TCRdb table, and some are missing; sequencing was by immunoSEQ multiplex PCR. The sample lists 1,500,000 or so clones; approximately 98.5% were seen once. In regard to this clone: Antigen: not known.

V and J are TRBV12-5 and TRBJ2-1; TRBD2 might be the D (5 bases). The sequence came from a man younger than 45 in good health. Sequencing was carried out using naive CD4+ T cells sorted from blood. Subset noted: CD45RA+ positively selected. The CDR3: CASGLVGLSEQFF. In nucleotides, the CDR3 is TGTGCTAGTGGTTTGGTAGGACTGAGTGAGCAGTTCTTC. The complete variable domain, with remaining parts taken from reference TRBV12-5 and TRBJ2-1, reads DARVTQTPRHKVTEMGQEVTMRCQPILGHNTVFWYRQTMMQGLELLAYFRNRAPLDDSGMPKDRFSAEMPDATLATLKIQPSEPRDSAVYFCASGLVGLSEQFFGPGTRLTVL.